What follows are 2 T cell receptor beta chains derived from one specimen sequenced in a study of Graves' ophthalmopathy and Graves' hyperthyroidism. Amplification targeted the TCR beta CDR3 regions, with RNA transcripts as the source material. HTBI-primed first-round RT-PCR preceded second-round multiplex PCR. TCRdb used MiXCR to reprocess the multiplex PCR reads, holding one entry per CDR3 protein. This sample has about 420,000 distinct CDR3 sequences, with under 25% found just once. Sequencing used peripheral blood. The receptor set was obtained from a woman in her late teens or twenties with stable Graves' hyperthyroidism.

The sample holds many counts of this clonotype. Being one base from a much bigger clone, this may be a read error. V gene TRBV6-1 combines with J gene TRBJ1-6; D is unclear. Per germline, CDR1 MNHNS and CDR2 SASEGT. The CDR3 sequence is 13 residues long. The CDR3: CASRNSYNSHLHF. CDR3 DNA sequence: TGTGCCAGCAGAAACAGCTATAATTCACACCTCCACTTT.

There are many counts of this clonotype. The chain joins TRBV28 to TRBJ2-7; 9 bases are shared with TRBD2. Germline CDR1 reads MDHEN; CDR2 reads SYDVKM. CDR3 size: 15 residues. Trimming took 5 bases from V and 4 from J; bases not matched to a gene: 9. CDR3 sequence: CASSPLGREGYEQYF. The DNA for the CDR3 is TGTGCCAGCAGTCCGCTTGGGCGGGAGGGGTACGAGCAGTACTTC.